This T cell receptor beta chain is drawn from a study of blood T cell repertoires in COVID-19. Deletions cut 6 bases from V and 7 bases from J, with 22 bases between. The CDR3 extends over 16 amino acids. Germline CDR1 is SNHLY and CDR2 is FYNNEI. Libraries were prepared by immunoSEQ multiplex PCR; TCRdb keeps only in-frame clonotypes and omits some of them. The table has 150,000 to 200,000 clones, 70% to 90% seen once. The chain is built from TRBV2 and TRBJ1-5; a possible D gene is TRBD1 (5 bases). The source is a man aged 55-75 years with acute or convalescent COVID-19. Sequenced: peripheral blood. The CDR3 here is CASRPGGSQGGQPQHF. The CDR3, as DNA: TGTGCCAGCAGGCCGGGCGGTAGTCAGGGTGGACAGCCCCAGCATTTT.